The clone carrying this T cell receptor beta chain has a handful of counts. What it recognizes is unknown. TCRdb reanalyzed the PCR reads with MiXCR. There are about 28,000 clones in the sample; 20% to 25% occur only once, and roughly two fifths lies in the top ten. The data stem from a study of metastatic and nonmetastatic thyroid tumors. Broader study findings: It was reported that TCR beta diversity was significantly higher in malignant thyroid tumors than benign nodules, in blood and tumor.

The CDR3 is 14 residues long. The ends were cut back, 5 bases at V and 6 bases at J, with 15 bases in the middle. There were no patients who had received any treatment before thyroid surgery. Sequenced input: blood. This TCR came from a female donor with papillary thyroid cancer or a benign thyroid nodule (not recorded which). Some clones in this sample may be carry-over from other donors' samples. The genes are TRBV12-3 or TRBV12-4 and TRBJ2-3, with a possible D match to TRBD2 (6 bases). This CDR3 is CASSPGLAFDTQYF. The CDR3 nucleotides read TGTGCCAGCAGTCCCGGTCTAGCGTTCGATACGCAGTATTTT.